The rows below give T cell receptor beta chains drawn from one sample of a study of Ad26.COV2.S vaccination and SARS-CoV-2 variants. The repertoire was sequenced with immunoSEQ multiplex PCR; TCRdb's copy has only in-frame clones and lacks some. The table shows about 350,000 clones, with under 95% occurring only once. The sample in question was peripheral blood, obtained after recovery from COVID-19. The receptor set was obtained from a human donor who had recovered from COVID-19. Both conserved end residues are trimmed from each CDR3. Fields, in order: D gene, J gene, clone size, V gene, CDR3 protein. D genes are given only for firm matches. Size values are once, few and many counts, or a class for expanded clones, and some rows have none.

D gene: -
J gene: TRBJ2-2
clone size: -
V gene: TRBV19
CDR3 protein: ASSGAMPGELF

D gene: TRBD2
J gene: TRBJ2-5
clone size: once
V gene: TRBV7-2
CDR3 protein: ASNRRLANQETQY

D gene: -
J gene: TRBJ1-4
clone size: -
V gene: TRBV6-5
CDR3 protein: ASSPTNEKLF

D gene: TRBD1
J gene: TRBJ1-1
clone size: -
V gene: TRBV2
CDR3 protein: ASSTGGATEAF

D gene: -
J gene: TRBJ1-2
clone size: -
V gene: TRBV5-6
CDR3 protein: ASSLEPMNYGYT

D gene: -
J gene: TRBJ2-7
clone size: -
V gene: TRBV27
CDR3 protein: ASSLSPDGSSYEQY

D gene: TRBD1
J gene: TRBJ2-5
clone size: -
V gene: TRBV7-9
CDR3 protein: ASSFNRGQETQY

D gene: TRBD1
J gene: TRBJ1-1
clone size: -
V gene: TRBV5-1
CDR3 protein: ASSIGTEGAEAF

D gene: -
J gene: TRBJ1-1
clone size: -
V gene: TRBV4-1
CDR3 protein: ASSLEGGGLSTEAF

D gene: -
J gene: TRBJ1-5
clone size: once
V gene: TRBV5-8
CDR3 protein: ASSLDVGRNQPQH

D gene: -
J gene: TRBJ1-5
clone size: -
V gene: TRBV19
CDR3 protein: ASSISDQWPQH

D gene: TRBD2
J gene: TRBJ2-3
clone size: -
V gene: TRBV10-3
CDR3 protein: AISRTGGAGDTQY

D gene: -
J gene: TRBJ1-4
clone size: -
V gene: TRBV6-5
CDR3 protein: ASGGVKEKLF

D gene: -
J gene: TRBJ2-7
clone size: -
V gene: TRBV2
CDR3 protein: ASRETGYYEQY

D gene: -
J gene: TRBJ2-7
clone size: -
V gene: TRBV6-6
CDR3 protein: ASSYQGSSYEQY

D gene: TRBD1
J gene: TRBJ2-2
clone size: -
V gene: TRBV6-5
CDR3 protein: ASSGTGSTGELF

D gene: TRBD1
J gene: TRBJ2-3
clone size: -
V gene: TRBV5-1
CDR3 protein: ASSVLQGAPADTQY

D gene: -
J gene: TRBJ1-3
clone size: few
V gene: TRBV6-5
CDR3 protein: ASSYSSAGGNTIY

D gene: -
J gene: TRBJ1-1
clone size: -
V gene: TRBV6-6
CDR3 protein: ASRRWDPTVSMNTEAF

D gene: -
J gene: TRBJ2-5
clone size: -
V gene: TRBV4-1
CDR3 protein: ASSQDGALQETQY

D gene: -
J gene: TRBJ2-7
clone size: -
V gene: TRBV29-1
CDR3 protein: SVVRDGDYEQY

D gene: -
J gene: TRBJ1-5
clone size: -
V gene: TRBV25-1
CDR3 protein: ASSGGFTNQPQH

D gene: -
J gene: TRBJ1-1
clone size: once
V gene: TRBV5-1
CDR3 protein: ASSLFTGIGTEAF

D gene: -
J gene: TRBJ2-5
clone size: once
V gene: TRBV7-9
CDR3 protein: ASSPPLVGIGETQY

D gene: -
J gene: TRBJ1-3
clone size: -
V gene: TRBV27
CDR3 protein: ASSLSRHSGNTIY

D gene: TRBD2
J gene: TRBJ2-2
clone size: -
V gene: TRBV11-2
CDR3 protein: ATGPAGAYTGELF

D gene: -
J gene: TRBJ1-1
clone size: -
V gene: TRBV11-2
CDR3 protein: ASSVDRTEAF

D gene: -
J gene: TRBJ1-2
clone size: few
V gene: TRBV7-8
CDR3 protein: ASSLGQGVGGYT

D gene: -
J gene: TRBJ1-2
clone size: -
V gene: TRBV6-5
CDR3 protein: ASSYDRSYGYT

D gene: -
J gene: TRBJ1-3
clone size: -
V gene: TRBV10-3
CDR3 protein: AIHIGNTIY

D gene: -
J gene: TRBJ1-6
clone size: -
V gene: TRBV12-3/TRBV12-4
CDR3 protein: ASSPGTPTPLH

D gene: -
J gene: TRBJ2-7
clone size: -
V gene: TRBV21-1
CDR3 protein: ASSTSGGLSYEQY

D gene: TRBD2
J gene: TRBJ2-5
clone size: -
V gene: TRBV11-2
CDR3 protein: ASSLAPLGGGRETQY

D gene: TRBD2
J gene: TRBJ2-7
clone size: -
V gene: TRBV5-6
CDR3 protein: ASSLGLAGGPSSYEQY

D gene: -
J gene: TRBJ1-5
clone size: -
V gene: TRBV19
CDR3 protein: ASSIAPRVKNQPQH

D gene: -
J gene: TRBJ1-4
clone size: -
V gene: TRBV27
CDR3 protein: ASSLWTSGEKLF

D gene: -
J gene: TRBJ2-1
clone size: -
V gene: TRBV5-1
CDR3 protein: ASSLAGSYNEQF

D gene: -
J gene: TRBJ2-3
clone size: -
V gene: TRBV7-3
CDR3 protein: ASSLSRGDTQY

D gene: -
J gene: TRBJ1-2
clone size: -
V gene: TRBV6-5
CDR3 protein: ASSQNRNYGYT

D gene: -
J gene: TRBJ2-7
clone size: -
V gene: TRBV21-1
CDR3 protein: ASSKARTRFYEQY

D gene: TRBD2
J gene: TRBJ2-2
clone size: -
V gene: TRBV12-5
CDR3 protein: ASGLTTSGGPGELF

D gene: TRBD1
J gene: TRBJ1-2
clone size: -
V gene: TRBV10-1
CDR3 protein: ASGGTGYGYT

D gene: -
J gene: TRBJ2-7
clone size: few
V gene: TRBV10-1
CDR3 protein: ASSEGGAQY

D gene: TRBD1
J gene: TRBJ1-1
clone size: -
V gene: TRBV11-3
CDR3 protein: ASSNPSGQGDTEAF

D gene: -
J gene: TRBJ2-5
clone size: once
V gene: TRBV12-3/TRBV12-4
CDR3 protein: ASNKEGRETQY

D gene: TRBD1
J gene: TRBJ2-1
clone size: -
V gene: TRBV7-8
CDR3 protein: ASTSRRDRGFYEQF

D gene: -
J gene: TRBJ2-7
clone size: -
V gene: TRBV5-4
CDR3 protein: ASSLDLRTGEQY

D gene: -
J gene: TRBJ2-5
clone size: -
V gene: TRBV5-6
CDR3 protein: ASSLSRPRETQY